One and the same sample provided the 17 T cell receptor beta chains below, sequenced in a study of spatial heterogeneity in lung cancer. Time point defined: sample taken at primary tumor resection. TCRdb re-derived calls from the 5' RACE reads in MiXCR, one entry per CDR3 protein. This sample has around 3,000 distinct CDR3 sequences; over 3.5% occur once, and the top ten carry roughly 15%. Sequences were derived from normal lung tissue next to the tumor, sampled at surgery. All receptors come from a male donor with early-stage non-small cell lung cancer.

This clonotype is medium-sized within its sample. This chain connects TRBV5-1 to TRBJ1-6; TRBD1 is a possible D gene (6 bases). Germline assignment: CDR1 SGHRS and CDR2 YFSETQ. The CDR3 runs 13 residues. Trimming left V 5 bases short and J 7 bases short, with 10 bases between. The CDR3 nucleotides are TGCGCCAGCAGACAGGGAAGGAATTCACCCCTCCACTTT. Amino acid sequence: CASRQGRNSPLHF.

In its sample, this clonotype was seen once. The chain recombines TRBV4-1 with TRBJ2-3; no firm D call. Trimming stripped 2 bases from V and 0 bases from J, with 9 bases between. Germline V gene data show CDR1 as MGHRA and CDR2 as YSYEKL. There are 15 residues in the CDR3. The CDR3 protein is CASSQQRSSTDTQYF. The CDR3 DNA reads TGCGCCAGCAGCCAACAGCGCTCTAGCACAGATACGCAGTATTTT.

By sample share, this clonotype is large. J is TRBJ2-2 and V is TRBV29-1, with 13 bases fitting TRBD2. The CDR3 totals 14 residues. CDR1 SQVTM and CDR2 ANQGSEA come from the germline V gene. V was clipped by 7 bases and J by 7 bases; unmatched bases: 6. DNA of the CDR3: TGCAGCGCAGGACTAGCGGGAGACGTCGGGGAGCTGTTTTTT. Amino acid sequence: CSAGLAGDVGELFF.

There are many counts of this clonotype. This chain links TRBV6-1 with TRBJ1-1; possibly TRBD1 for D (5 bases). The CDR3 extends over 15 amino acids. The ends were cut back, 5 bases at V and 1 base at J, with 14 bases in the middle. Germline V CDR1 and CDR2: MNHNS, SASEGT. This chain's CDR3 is CASSRAGTGNTEAFF. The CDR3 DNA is TGTGCCAGCAGTCGTGCCGGGACGGGGAACACTGAAGCTTTCTTT.

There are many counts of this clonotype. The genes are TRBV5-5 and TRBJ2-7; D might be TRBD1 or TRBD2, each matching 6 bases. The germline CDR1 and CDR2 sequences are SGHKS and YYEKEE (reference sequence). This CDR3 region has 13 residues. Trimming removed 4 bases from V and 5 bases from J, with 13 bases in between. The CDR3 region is CASSETGGNEQYF. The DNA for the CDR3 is TGTGCCAGCAGCGAGACAGGAGGGAACGAGCAGTACTTC.

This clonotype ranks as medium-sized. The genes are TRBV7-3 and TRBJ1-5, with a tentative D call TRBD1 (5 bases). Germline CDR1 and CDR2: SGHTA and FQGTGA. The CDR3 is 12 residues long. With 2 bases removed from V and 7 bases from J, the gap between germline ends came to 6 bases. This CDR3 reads CASSLDRQPQHF. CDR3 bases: TGTGCCAGCAGCTTAGACAGACAGCCCCAGCATTTT.

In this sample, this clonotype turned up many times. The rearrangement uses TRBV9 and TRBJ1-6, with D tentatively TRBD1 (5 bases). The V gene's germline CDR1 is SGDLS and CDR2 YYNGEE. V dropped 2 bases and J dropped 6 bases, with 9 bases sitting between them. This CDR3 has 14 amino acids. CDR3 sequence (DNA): TGTGCCAGCAGCGTCAGACAGTTTAATTCACCCCTCCACTTT. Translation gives CASSVRQFNSPLHF.

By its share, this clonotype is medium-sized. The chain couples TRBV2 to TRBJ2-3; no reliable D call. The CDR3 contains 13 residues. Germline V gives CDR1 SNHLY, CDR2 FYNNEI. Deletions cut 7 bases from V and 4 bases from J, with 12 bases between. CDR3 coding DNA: TGTGCCAGCACCAGAGACCTATCAGATACGCAGTATTTT. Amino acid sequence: CASTRDLSDTQYF.

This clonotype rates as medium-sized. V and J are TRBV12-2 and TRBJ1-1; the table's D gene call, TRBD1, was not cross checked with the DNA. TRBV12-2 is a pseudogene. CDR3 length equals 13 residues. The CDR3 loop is CASRLGTPPEAFF. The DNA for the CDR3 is TGTGCAAGTCGCTTAGGGACCCCCCCTGAAGCTTTCTTT.

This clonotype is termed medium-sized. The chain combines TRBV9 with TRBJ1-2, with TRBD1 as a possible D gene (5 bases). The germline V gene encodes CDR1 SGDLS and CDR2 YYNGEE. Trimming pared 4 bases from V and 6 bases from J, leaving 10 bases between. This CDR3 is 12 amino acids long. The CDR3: CASSKGLHGYTF. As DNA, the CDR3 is TGTGCCAGCAGCAAGGGACTCCATGGCTACACCTTC. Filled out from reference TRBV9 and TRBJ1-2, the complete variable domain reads DSGVTQTPKHLITATGQRVTLRCSPRSGDLSVYWYQQSLDQGLQFLIQYYNGEERAKGNILERFSAQQFPDLHSELNLSSLELGDSALYFCASSKGLHGYTFGSGTRLTVV.

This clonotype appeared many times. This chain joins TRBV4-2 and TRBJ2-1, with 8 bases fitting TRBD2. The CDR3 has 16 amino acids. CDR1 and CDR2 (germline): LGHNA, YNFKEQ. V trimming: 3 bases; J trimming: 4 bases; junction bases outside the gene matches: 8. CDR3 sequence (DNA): TGTGCCAGCAGCCACGGGGGGGGACTTACTTACAATGAGCAGTTCTTC. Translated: CASSHGGGLTYNEQFF.

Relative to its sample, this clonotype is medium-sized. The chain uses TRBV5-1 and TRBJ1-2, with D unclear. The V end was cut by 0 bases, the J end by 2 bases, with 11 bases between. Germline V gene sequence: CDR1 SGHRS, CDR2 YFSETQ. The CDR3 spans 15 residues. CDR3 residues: CASSLEGLGNYGYTF. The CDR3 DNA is TGCGCCAGCAGCTTGGAAGGCTTGGGGAACTATGGCTACACCTTC.

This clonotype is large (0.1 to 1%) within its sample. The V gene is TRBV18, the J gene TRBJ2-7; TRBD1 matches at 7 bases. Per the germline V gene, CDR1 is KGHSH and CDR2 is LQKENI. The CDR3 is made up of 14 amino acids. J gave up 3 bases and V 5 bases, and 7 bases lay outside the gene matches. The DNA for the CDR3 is TGTGCCAGCTCAACCGGGACAGACTTCTACGAGCAGTACTTC. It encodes CASSTGTDFYEQYF.

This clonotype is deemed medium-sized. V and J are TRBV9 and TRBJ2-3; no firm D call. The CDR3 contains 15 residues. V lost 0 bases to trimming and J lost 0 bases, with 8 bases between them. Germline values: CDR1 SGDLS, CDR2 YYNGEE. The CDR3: CASSVAVDSTDTQYF. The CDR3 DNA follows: TGTGCCAGCAGCGTAGCCGTGGATAGCACAGATACGCAGTATTTT.

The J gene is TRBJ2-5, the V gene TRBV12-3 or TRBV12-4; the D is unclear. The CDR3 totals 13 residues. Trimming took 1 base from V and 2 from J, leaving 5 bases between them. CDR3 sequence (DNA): TGTGCCAGCAGTTTAGACCAGCAAGAGACCCAGTACTTC. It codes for CASSLDQQETQYF.

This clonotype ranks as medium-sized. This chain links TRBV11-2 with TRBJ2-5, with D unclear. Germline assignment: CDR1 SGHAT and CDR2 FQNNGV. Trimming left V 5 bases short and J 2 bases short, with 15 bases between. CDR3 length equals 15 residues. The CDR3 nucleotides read TGTGCCAGCAGCCCCCAAATCGGGTTACAAGAGACCCAGTACTTC. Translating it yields CASSPQIGLQETQYF.

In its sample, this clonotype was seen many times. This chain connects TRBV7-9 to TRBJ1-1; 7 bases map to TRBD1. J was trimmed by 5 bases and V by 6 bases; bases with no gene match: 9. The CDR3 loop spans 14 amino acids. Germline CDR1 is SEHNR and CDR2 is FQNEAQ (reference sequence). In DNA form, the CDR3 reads TGTGCCAGCAGAACACAGGGGCCCTTAACTGAAGCTTTCTTT. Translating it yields CASRTQGPLTEAFF. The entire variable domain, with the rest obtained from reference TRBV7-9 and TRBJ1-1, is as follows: DTGVSQNPRHKITKRGQNVTFRCDPISEHNRLYWYRQTLGQGPEFLTYFQNEAQLEKSRLLSDRFSAERPKGSFSTLEIQRTEQGDSAMYLCASRTQGPLTEAFFGQGTRLTVV.